These 23 T cell receptor beta chains share one sample of origin, sequenced in a study of vaccination and CD4 T cells after COVID-19. Sequencing of DNA taken from cultured CD4+ T cells relied on the Oncomine TCR Beta short-read assay. TCRdb recomputed calls from the PCR reads with MiXCR, one row per CDR3 protein. The sample includes 15,000 to 20,000 distinct CDR3 sequences, 70% seen only once; the top ten take 5.5% to 7%. This sample's treatment: approximately 9-day PBMC culture with coronavirus spike peptide pools or control peptides (ViraFEST assay). Their target antigens are unknown. Sequencing was performed on CD4+ T cells from blood, cultured in vitro. These receptors were taken from a human donor who had recovered from COVID-19.

CDR3 bases: TGCGCCAGCATGTTCAGTTTGAACACTGAAGCTTTCTTT. It encodes CASMFSLNTEAFF. This chain links TRBV10-1 with TRBJ1-1; D unclear. The V and J ends lost 7 bases and 0 bases respectively, with 9 bases between them. Per the germline V gene, CDR1 is WNHNN and CDR2 is SYGVQD (reference sequence). CDR3 size: 13 residues.

This rearrangement joins TRBV9 to TRBJ2-2; D ambiguous. The CDR3 runs to 15 residues. The V gene lost 1 base and the J gene lost 0 bases, with 7 bases spanning the gap. Germline V gives CDR1 SGDLS, CDR2 YYNGEE. The CDR3 sequence is CASSVMGTNTGELFF. In nucleotides, the CDR3 is TGTGCCAGCAGCGTAATGGGAACGAACACCGGGGAGCTGTTTTTT.

This chain joins TRBV5-1 and TRBJ1-2; 7 nucleotides line up with TRBD1. Germline assignment: CDR1 SGHRS and CDR2 YFSETQ. Losses at the gene ends were 1 base for V and 7 bases for J; bases not matched to a gene: 7. The CDR3 has 14 residues. The chain's CDR3 is CASSLRGRSSGYTF. The CDR3 DNA sequence: TGCGCCAGCAGCTTGAGGGGGCGATCATCTGGCTACACCTTC.

This chain connects TRBV7-2 to TRBJ2-5; weak D call: TRBD2 (5 bases). The CDR3 sequence is 18 residues long. V lost 4 bases and J lost 4, with 25 bases in between. Germline loops: CDR1 SGHTA, CDR2 FQGNSA. The CDR3 region is CASSSQTGSLGRLETQYF. The CDR3 DNA reads as TGTGCCAGCAGCTCCCAGACGGGGAGTTTGGGCCGATTAGAGACCCAGTACTTC.

The V call is TRBV4-1, the J call TRBJ1-4; D is ambiguous. Trimming took off 1 base at V and 5 bases at J, with 14 bases between the two ends. Germline V gene data show CDR1 as MGHRA and CDR2 as YSYEKL. The CDR3 runs 16 residues. The CDR3 protein is CASSQAERASNEKLFF. The CDR3 nucleotides are TGCGCCAGCAGCCAAGCGGAGAGGGCCTCAAATGAAAAACTGTTTTTT.

This sequence joins TRBV15 and TRBJ1-6, with D possibly matching TRBD1 (5 bases). From germline, CDR1 is LNHNV and CDR2 YYDKDF (reference sequence). CDR3 length: 16 residues. V was trimmed by 0 bases and J by 10 bases, leaving 16 bases between them. CDR3 DNA sequence: TGTGCCACCAGCAGAGATTCCGGCAGGGTGGGATCACCCCTCCACTTT. Translation gives CATSRDSGRVGSPLHF.

Details on this clonotype: Germline is not matched at one junction end, which may reflect a read error. The chain links TRBV27 to TRBJ2-3, with 7 bases lining up with TRBD2. There are 14 residues in the CDR3. The germline V gene encodes CDR1 MNHEY and CDR2 SMNVEV (reference sequence). CDR3 in DNA: TGTGCCAGCAGGTCCCAGACTAGCACACATACGCAGTATTTT. Translated: CASRSQTSTHTQYF.

This clonotype came up a few times. The V call is TRBV7-6, the J call TRBJ1-6; D gene uncertain. This CDR3 is built from 14 residues. V shed 1 base and J shed 4 bases, with 5 bases lying between them. Germline-derived CDR1 and CDR2 are SGHVS and FNYEAQ. The CDR3, as DNA: TGTGCCAGCAGCTTAGTGGGTTATAATTCACCCCTCCACTTT. Protein product: CASSLVGYNSPLHF.

This clonotype came up once. The chain couples TRBV7-3 to TRBJ2-3, with D perhaps matching TRBD1 or TRBD2 (6 bases each). The CDR3 sequence is 16 residues long. V was clipped by 2 bases and J by 0 bases, with 12 bases between them. The germline gives CDR1 SGHTA, CDR2 FQGTGA. The CDR3 sequence: CASSLQGGTSTDTQYF. The CDR3 DNA follows: TGTGCCAGCAGCTTACAAGGGGGGACTAGCACAGATACGCAGTATTTT.

Regarding this clonotype: Compared with germline, one end of the junction differs, possibly owing to a read error. This rearrangement joins TRBV7-2 to TRBJ2-5; 7 positions match TRBD2. In germline, CDR1 is SGHTA, CDR2 FQGNSA. This CDR3 is built from 15 residues. CDR3 in DNA: TGTGCCATCAGCGGGACCAAACACGCGGGAGAGACCCAGTACTTC. Its translation: CAISGTKHAGETQYF.

This chain uses TRBV19 with TRBJ1-2; 10 nucleotides match TRBD1. In germline, CDR1 is LNHDA, CDR2 SQIVND (reference sequence). V trimming: 5 bases; J trimming: 5 bases; junction bases outside the gene matches: 8. The CDR3 totals 15 residues. CDR3 sequence reads: CASSPPGTGAYGYTF. The CDR3 region has the DNA TGTGCCAGTAGTCCTCCCGGGACAGGGGCGTATGGCTACACCTTC. The full variable domain, with the rest looked up from reference TRBV19 and TRBJ1-2, is DGGITQSPKYLFRKEGQNVTLSCEQNLNHDAMYWYRQDPGQGLRLIYYSQIVNDFQKGDIAEGYSVSREKKESFPLTVTSAQKNPTAFYLCASSPPGTGAYGYTFGSGTRLTVV.

The J gene is TRBJ1-4, the V gene TRBV15; 9 bases align to TRBD1. The V segment lost 4 bases and the J segment 2 bases; nucleotides outside the gene matches: 5. Germline loops: CDR1 LNHNV, CDR2 YYDKDF (reference sequence). The CDR3 sequence is 16 residues long. The DNA for the CDR3 is TGTGCCACCAGCAAGACGACAGGGGGTACTAATGAAAAACTGTTTTTT. It encodes CATSKTTGGTNEKLFF.

The V gene is TRBV7-2, the J gene TRBJ1-4; D not certain. There are 14 residues in the CDR3. Trimming removed 0 bases from V and 7 bases from J, with 9 bases in between. Looked up from germline, CDR1 is SGHTA and CDR2 is FQGNSA. This chain's CDR3 is CASSLAAGSEKLFF. The DNA of the CDR3 is TGTGCCAGCAGCTTAGCGGCCGGGTCTGAAAAACTGTTTTTT.

This chain joins TRBV24-1 and TRBJ2-2, with D tentatively TRBD1 or TRBD2 (5 bases each). The CDR3 contains 14 residues. V was trimmed by 3 bases and J by 6 bases, leaving 10 bases between them. CDR1 and CDR2 (germline): KGHDR, SFDVKD. In DNA, the CDR3 is TGTGCCACCAGTGATCCTGGGGGTGCCGGGGAGCTGTTTTTT. Its protein product is CATSDPGGAGELFF.

The rearrangement joins TRBV6-2 or TRBV6-3 to TRBJ2-1; weak D call: TRBD1 (6 bases). The J call may be mistaken, given a closer DNA end match to TRBJ2-7. Germline V gene sequence: CDR1 MNHEY, CDR2 SVGEGT. There are 14 residues in the CDR3. CDR3: CASSYIGTYNEQYF. In DNA form, the CDR3 reads TGTGCCAGCAGTTACATCGGGACATACAATGAGCAGTACTTC.

This chain links TRBV15 with TRBJ1-6; TRBD1 might be the D (6 bases). Germline-derived CDR1 and CDR2 are LNHNV and YYDKDF (reference sequence). The CDR3 contains 15 residues. Trimming removed 1 base from V and 6 bases from J, with 10 bases in between. CDR3 sequence reads: CATSRGGAGNSPLHF. The CDR3 DNA reads as TGTGCCACCAGCAGAGGGGGGGCTGGTAATTCACCCCTCCACTTT.

A remark on this clonotype: At one end, the junction sequence differs from germline, possibly due to a read error. The rearrangement joins TRBV4-2 to TRBJ2-2, with D possibly TRBD2 on 6 matching bases. The CDR3 runs 13 residues. Germline CDR1 reads LGHNA; CDR2 reads YNFKEQ. Here the CDR3 reads CASSQGQLGTHHF. For the CDR3, the DNA is TGTGCCAGCAGCCAAGGGCAACTCGGGACTCACCATTTT.

This clonotype was detected a few times. The CDR3, as DNA: TGTGCCACCAGCAGACTAGCGGGAGAAGCCAAAAACATTCAGTACTTC. Encoded protein: CATSRLAGEAKNIQYF. The chain recombines TRBV15 with TRBJ2-4; 10 nucleotides match TRBD2. Unmatched junction bases numbered 1, after V lost 2 bases and J lost 0 bases. The CDR3 consists of 16 residues. Germline lookup yields CDR1 LNHNV and CDR2 YYDKDF (reference sequence).

The chain uses TRBV7-2 and TRBJ2-3, with 14 bases identical to TRBD2. The CDR3 spans 17 residues. CDR1 is SGHTA, CDR2 FQGNSA, per germline. The trim removed 5 bases at V and 5 bases at J, leaving 9 bases unmatched. The chain's CDR3 is CASSPRTSGRPGDTQYF. The CDR3 DNA sequence: TGTGCCAGCAGCCCCCGGACTAGCGGGAGGCCGGGAGATACGCAGTATTTT. Drawing the rest from reference TRBV7-2 and TRBJ2-3, the complete variable domain is GAGVSQSPSNKVTEKGKDVELRCDPISGHTALYWYRQSLGQGLEFLIYFQGNSAPDKSGLPSDRFSAERTGGSVSTLTIQRTQQEDSAVYLCASSPRTSGRPGDTQYFGPGTRLTVL.

This clonotype has only one observation. The CDR3 here is CASLKGALGQWTEAFF. DNA of the CDR3: TGTGCCAGCTTAAAGGGGGCGCTGGGTCAATGGACTGAAGCTTTCTTT. The gene calls are TRBV2 and TRBJ1-1; TRBD1 aligns across 7 bases. CDR3 size: 16 residues. The V and J ends lost 8 bases and 5 bases, in that order; junction bases with no gene match: 17. Germline CDR1 is SNHLY and CDR2 is FYNNEI.

This clonotype was observed a handful of times. V gene TRBV20-1 combines with J gene TRBJ1-5; D is possibly TRBD1 (6 bases). V dropped 5 bases and J dropped 5 bases, with 13 bases sitting between them. This CDR3 has 13 amino acids. Germline lookup yields CDR1 DFQATT and CDR2 SNEGSKA (reference sequence). The CDR3 coding sequence is TGCAGTGCTCCTGACAGGAGCCATCAGCCCCAGCATTTT. Protein: CSAPDRSHQPQHF.

The CDR3 sequence: CSAARTVSSYNEQFF. In nucleotides, the CDR3 is TGCAGTGCTGCTAGAACGGTCTCCTCCTACAATGAGCAGTTCTTC. This sequence joins TRBV20-1 and TRBJ2-1; D is undetermined. Deletions cut 5 bases from V and 0 bases from J, with 14 bases between. From germline, CDR1 is DFQATT and CDR2 SNEGSKA (reference sequence). The CDR3 is made up of 15 amino acids.

This chain connects TRBV7-2 to TRBJ2-3; the match to TRBD2 covers 9 bases. Germline loops: CDR1 SGHTA, CDR2 FQGNSA. The CDR3 length is 15 residues. Unmatched junction bases numbered 5, after V lost 1 base and J lost 6 bases. CDR3 protein: CASSLGGAGGDTQYF. CDR3 in DNA: TGTGCCAGCAGCTTAGGGGGGGCGGGAGGGGATACGCAGTATTTT. Variable domain in full (rest from reference TRBV7-2 and TRBJ2-3): GAGVSQSPSNKVTEKGKDVELRCDPISGHTALYWYRQSLGQGLEFLIYFQGNSAPDKSGLPSDRFSAERTGGSVSTLTIQRTQQEDSAVYLCASSLGGAGGDTQYFGPGTRLTVL.